This passage covers 20 T cell receptor beta chains from one sample sequenced in a study of human T cells and chemical hapten exposure. Using its own MiXCR run on the RACE reads, TCRdb lists one record per CDR3 protein. The sample consists of roughly 60,000 distinct CDR3 sequences, 6.5% to 8.5% of them appearing once. Time point of the sample: pre-sensitization, week 0. The treatment was: therapeutic diphenylcyclopropenone sensitization with weekly scalp DPC. The sequenced sample was whole blood, obtained in connection with sensitization to the hapten diphenylcyclopropenone (DPC). The receptors here all came from a woman aged 25 to 39 with alopecia areata. Some clones in this sample may be carry-over from other donors' samples.

The V call is TRBV7-2, the J call TRBJ2-7, with 7 bases fitting TRBD1. Germline V gene lookup returns CDR1 SGHTA and CDR2 FQGNSA. CDR3 length equals 14 residues. V trimming: 5 bases; J trimming: 3 bases; junction bases outside the gene matches: 7. The CDR3 coding sequence is TGTGCCAGCAGCCGAAGACAGGGCCTCTACGAGCAGTACTTC. It specifies CASSRRQGLYEQYF.

This clonotype has ten or more counts. One junction end does not reproduce the germline sequence, and a read error may be involved. The V call is TRBV20-1, the J call TRBJ1-1; D unclear. Germline lookup yields CDR1 DFQATT and CDR2 SNEGSKA (reference sequence). This CDR3 is built from 15 residues. The CDR3 here is CSARAEERTNTEAFF. As DNA, the CDR3 is TGCAGTGCCAGAGCTGAGGAACGAACGAACACTGAAGCTTTCTTT.

Ten or more counts support this clonotype. The genes are TRBV5-1 and TRBJ2-7; TRBD2 matches at 8 bases. J gave up 2 bases and V 3 bases, and 7 bases lay outside the gene matches. From germline, CDR1 is SGHRS and CDR2 YFSETQ. The CDR3 covers 15 residues. The CDR3 DNA reads TGCGCCAGCAGCTCGGGGGGGATCGAGACCTACGAGCAGTACTTC. Its translation: CASSSGGIETYEQYF.

About this clonotype itself: This may be a read error: a much more frequent sequence differs by one nucleotide. Here the CDR3 reads CATSRDVTIAFNEQFF. The CDR3 DNA is TGTGCCACCAGCAGAGATGTGACGATAGCCTTCAATGAGCAGTTCTTC. This sequence joins TRBV15 and TRBJ2-1, with D uncertain. The germline V and J ends were trimmed by 0 bases and 6 bases, with 15 bases remaining between them. The CDR3 extends over 16 amino acids. Germline loops: CDR1 LNHNV, CDR2 YYDKDF (reference sequence).

The chain uses TRBV20-1 and TRBJ2-1; D might be TRBD2 (7 bases). Germline V gives CDR1 DFQATT, CDR2 SNEGSKA (reference sequence). This CDR3 region has 13 residues. Trimming left V 4 bases short and J 4 bases short, with 11 bases between. The CDR3 spells CSAKGGPYNEQFF. The CDR3 DNA reads TGCAGTGCTAAGGGGGGGCCATACAATGAGCAGTTCTTC.

The table lists this clonotype with many counts. The chain combines TRBV29-1 with TRBJ2-3; TRBD1 matches 11 bases. The trim removed 7 bases at V and 2 bases at J, leaving 14 bases unmatched. Germline V gene sequence: CDR1 SQVTM, CDR2 ANQGSEA. This CDR3 contains 17 residues. The CDR3 spells CSAWTGGSKGVTDTQYF. The CDR3 nucleotides read TGCAGCGCCTGGACAGGGGGCTCCAAAGGGGTCACAGATACGCAGTATTTT.

This clonotype was recorded at least ten times. The chain combines TRBV18 with TRBJ1-1, with TRBD1 identical over 9 bases. This CDR3 is built from 17 residues. Per the germline V gene, CDR1 is KGHSH and CDR2 is LQKENI. The ends lost 3 bases at V and 5 bases at J; junction bases unmatched: 13. The CDR3 bases are TGTGCCAGCTCACCCACGATACTCGACAGGGGGAGGACTGAAGCTTTCTTT. Amino acid sequence: CASSPTILDRGRTEAFF.

The V call is TRBV2, the J call TRBJ2-3; weak D call: TRBD2 (6 bases). Trimming shortened V by 4 bases and J by 5 bases, and 10 bases separated the two germline ends. The germline V gene encodes CDR1 SNHLY and CDR2 FYNNEI. This CDR3 contains 13 residues. The CDR3 nucleotides are TGTGCCAGCAGTGGGAGGGAGCAAGATACGCAGTATTTT. Translated: CASSGREQDTQYF.

This clonotype came up a few times. The chain joins TRBV7-2 to TRBJ2-7; D not certain. Germline V gene lookup returns CDR1 SGHTA and CDR2 FQGNSA. The CDR3 has 13 residues. V was cut by 2 bases and J by 3 bases, with 8 bases left in between. CDR3 in DNA: TGTGCCAGCAGCTTATCGATAAACTACGAGCAGTACTTC. It encodes CASSLSINYEQYF.

This clonotype occurred many times. This chain joins TRBV11-2 and TRBJ1-3; D might be TRBD1 (5 bases). Germline-derived CDR1 and CDR2 are SGHAT and FQNNGV. The CDR3 spans 15 residues. The V gene lost 0 bases and the J gene lost 4 bases, with 10 bases spanning the gap. CDR3 sequence: CASSLDWGRGNTIYF. For the CDR3, the DNA is TGTGCCAGCAGCTTAGACTGGGGGAGAGGAAACACCATATATTTT.

Many counts were recorded for this clonotype. This sequence joins TRBV6-2 or TRBV6-3 and TRBJ1-1; TRBD1 is a possible D gene (5 bases). The length of the CDR3 is 15 residues. Germline CDR1 reads MNHEY; CDR2 reads SVGEGT. V was cut by 7 bases and J by 0 bases, with 15 bases left in between. The CDR3 spells CASTHRGVVNTEAFF. The CDR3 DNA reads as TGTGCCAGCACACACCGGGGGGTGGTGAACACTGAAGCTTTCTTT.

The genes are TRBV7-6 and TRBJ2-6; D possibly corresponds to TRBD1 (5 bases). The CDR3 runs 17 residues. V gave up 5 bases and J gave up 0 bases, with 14 bases separating them. Germline CDR1 is SGHVS and CDR2 is FNYEAQ. The CDR3 coding sequence is TGTGCCAGCAGCCCCATGACAGCATTCTCTGGGGCCAACGTCCTGACTTTC. This encodes CASSPMTAFSGANVLTF.

This clonotype has just a few counts. The chain couples TRBV5-4 to TRBJ1-2, with 7 bases matching TRBD1. Per the germline V gene, CDR1 is SGHNT and CDR2 is YYREEE (reference sequence). With V trimmed by 4 bases and J by 7 bases, 10 bases remained unmatched. CDR3 length: 14 amino acids. The DNA of the CDR3 is TGTGCCAGCAGCCGGCAGGGGGATCTGCGTGGCTACACCTTC. This gives the protein CASSRQGDLRGYTF.

This clonotype was seen only a few times. The J gene is TRBJ1-1, the V gene TRBV6-5; TRBD1 matches 7 bases. The CDR3 totals 13 residues. Trimming cost V 6 bases and J 5 bases; bases outside gene matches: 6. Germline CDR1 reads MNHEY; CDR2 reads SVGAGI. CDR3 loop: CASRETGSTEAFF. CDR3 coding DNA: TGTGCCAGCAGAGAGACAGGGAGTACTGAAGCTTTCTTT.

At least ten counts were recorded for this clonotype. At one of its ends the junction is not consistent with the germline gene, which may arise from a read error. The chain combines TRBV14 with TRBJ1-4, with D unresolved. The CDR3 extends over 11 amino acids. Germline V gives CDR1 SGHDN, CDR2 FVKESK. CDR3 loop: CASSEEDGSVF. CDR3 bases: TGTGCCAGCAGCGAAGAGGACGGATCCGTTTTT.

This clonotype was counted at least ten times. The chain couples TRBV12-3 or TRBV12-4 to TRBJ1-1; 8 bases map to TRBD1. V dropped 5 bases and J dropped 4; count of bases not matched to a gene: 6. The CDR3 contains 14 residues. The CDR3 DNA reads as TGTGCCAGCAGTACCCAGGGGGCCGGCACTGAAGCTTTCTTT. Amino acid sequence: CASSTQGAGTEAFF.

As for this clonotype: An end of the junction differs from the germline gene, which may be a read error. The V and J genes are TRBV20-1 and TRBJ1-1, with 8 bases aligning to TRBD1. The CDR3 is 14 residues long. Germline V gene lookup returns CDR1 DFQATT and CDR2 SNEGSKA (reference sequence). The CDR3 protein is CGARRTGLNTEAFF. The CDR3, as DNA: TGCGGTGCTCGAAGGACAGGGCTGAACACTGAAGCTTTCTTT.

This chain joins TRBV5-1 and TRBJ2-7, with TRBD2 identical over 7 bases. Germline CDR1 is SGHRS and CDR2 is YFSETQ. Unmatched junction bases numbered 7, after V lost 4 bases and J lost 3 bases. CDR3 length: 14 residues. The CDR3 nucleotides are TGCGCCAGCAGCCGGGGGGACGGACTCTACGAGCAGTACTTC. As protein: CASSRGDGLYEQYF.

This clonotype was seen at least ten times. The rearrangement joins TRBV5-1 to TRBJ2-7; D possibly corresponds to TRBD1 (6 bases). There are 13 residues in the CDR3. The V end was cut by 0 bases, the J end by 3 bases, with 7 bases between. Germline V gene lookup returns CDR1 SGHRS and CDR2 YFSETQ. This chain's CDR3 is CASSLVQGYEQYF. The DNA of the CDR3 is TGCGCCAGCAGCTTGGTACAGGGCTACGAGCAGTACTTC.

This clonotype was observed many times. This sequence joins TRBV20-1 and TRBJ2-3; weak D call: TRBD2 (5 bases). The CDR3 is 14 residues long. The V gene lost 7 bases and the J gene lost 4 bases, with 18 bases spanning the gap. Germline V gene lookup returns CDR1 DFQATT and CDR2 SNEGSKA (reference sequence). CDR3 sequence (DNA): TGCAGTGGATTGCCCAGCGGTATCTCAGATACGCAGTATTTT. Translated: CSGLPSGISDTQYF.